A selection of T cell receptor beta chains follows, all from one sample in a study of blood T cell repertoires in COVID-19. Method: immunoSEQ multiplex PCR; TCRdb's copy keeps in-frame clones and lacks some. The sample yields just over 200,000 clones, around 86% seen once. Sequenced input: peripheral blood. The receptors stem from an older man with acute or convalescent COVID-19. CDR3s include the opening cysteine and the closing phenylalanine or tryptophan. D genes are given only for firm matches. Where a row states a size, it is once, few, many or the class of an expanded clone; other rows omit it.

v_call	j_call	d_call	clone_size	cdr3_length	cdr3_nt	cdr3_aa
TRBV9	TRBJ1-2	NA	NA	12	TGTGCCAGCAGCGCCTCAGGGTATGGCTACACCTTC	CASSASGYGYTF
TRBV28	TRBJ1-1	NA	NA	11	TGTGCCAGCAGTTTATTTCGGGAAGCTTTCTTT	CASSLFREAFF
TRBV19	TRBJ1-2	TRBD1	NA	14	TGTGCCAGTAGGGGACAGGGCGTTAACTATGGCTACACCTTC	CASRGQGVNYGYTF
TRBV6-5	TRBJ1-4	TRBD1	once	15	TGTGCCAGCAGTTACTCAAACAGGGGGAACGAAAAACTGTTTTTT	CASSYSNRGNEKLFF
TRBV29-1	TRBJ2-1	NA	NA	14	TGCAGCGTTGATCGGGGGTCAAGCCACAATGAGCAGTTCTTC	CSVDRGSSHNEQFF
TRBV28	TRBJ1-2	TRBD1	NA	14	TGTGCCAGCAGTTTACAGACAGGGGGGTATGGCTACACCTTC	CASSLQTGGYGYTF
TRBV28	TRBJ2-3	TRBD2	NA	16	TGTGCCAGCAGTTCGCCGACTAGCGGGATGTCAGATACGCAGTATTTT	CASSSPTSGMSDTQYF
TRBV10-2	TRBJ1-5	NA	NA	15	TGCGCCAGCAGTGAAGTCTCTCGAGGCAATCAGCCCCAGCATTTT	CASSEVSRGNQPQHF
TRBV19	TRBJ2-2	TRBD2	NA	16	TGTGCCAGTAGCGGGAGGGGGAGTAAGAACACCGGGGAGCTGTTTTTT	CASSGRGSKNTGELFF
TRBV18	TRBJ2-5	TRBD2	NA	16	TGTGCCAGCTCGCCCCGGACTAGCGGGAGGGAGGAGACCCAGTACTTC	CASSPRTSGREETQYF
TRBV20-1	TRBJ2-7	TRBD2	NA	14	TGCAGTGCTAGTTTGAGCGCTAGCGGGAGCGAGCAGTACTTC	CSASLSASGSEQYF
TRBV2	TRBJ1-4	TRBD1	NA	13	TGTGCCAGCAGTGAACAGGGGGCGGGAAAACTGTTTTTT	CASSEQGAGKLFF
TRBV19	TRBJ1-5	NA	NA	16	TGTGCCAGTACCGGTGGGCAGGGGTTTTCCAATCAGCCCCAGCATTTT	CASTGGQGFSNQPQHF
TRBV7-2	TRBJ2-5	TRBD2	NA	15	TGTGCCAGCAGCTTCCTAGCGGGAGCCGAAGAGACCCAGTACTTC	CASSFLAGAEETQYF
TRBV6-5	TRBJ1-5	TRBD1	NA	15	TGTGCCAGCAGCCGCGACAGGGGGAGCAATCAGCCCCAGCATTTT	CASSRDRGSNQPQHF
TRBV11-3	TRBJ2-3	TRBD2	NA	15	TGTGCCAGCAGCTCCCGACTAGCGGGAGCAGATACGCAGTATTTT	CASSSRLAGADTQYF
TRBV7-9	TRBJ1-1	NA	NA	16	TGTGCCAGCAGCCCGATTTCAGGTTATATGAACACTGAAGCTTTCTTT	CASSPISGYMNTEAFF
TRBV29-1	TRBJ2-1	NA	NA	14	TGCAGCTCCCCCGGAGGACTATACCACAATGAGCAGTTCTTC	CSSPGGLYHNEQFF
TRBV19	TRBJ1-5	TRBD1	NA	14	TGTGCCAGTAGAGAGACAGGGATCAATCAGCCCCAGCATTTT	CASRETGINQPQHF
TRBV27	TRBJ2-3	TRBD2	NA	17	TGTGCCAGCCGAAGGGATGGTCTAGCGGGGTACACAGATACGCAGTATTTT	CASRRDGLAGYTDTQYF
TRBV19	TRBJ1-3	TRBD1	NA	13	TGTGCCAGTACCTTGACAGGGAGAAACACCATATATTTT	CASTLTGRNTIYF
TRBV28	TRBJ1-1	NA	NA	14	TGTGCCAGCAGCTCACCTCCGGTAAACACTGAAGCTTTCTTT	CASSSPPVNTEAFF
TRBV7-8	TRBJ1-5	NA	few	16	TGTGCCAGCAGCCCATCTGCCTTCAAAGGGGGTCAGCCCCAGCATTTT	CASSPSAFKGGQPQHF
TRBV24-1	TRBJ2-2	NA	NA	14	TGTGCCGCCGCTGGGACATCGAACACCGGGGAGCTGTTTTTT	CAAAGTSNTGELFF
TRBV29-1	TRBJ2-1	TRBD2	NA	14	TGCAGCGTGGGAGCTAGCGGCCCATACAATGAGCAGTTCTTC	CSVGASGPYNEQFF
TRBV28	TRBJ2-3	TRBD1	NA	13	TGTGCCAGCAGTCCCCCAGGGGGAGATACGCAGTATTTT	CASSPPGGDTQYF
TRBV3-1/TRBV3-2	TRBJ1-1	TRBD1	NA	15	TGTGCCAGCAGCCAAGGGACAATGAGACAGGGGGAAGCTTTCTTT	CASSQGTMRQGEAFF
TRBV12-3/TRBV12-4	TRBJ2-7	NA	NA	12	TGTGCCAGCAGCCCACTGGGGGGCGAGCAGTACTTC	CASSPLGGEQYF
TRBV2	TRBJ1-5	NA	NA	13	TGTGCCAGCAGTCAGGGAAATTATCAGCCCCAGCATTTT	CASSQGNYQPQHF
TRBV24-1	TRBJ2-1	TRBD1	NA	16	TGTGCCACCAGTGAGTCGACAGGGCCGACCTACAATGAGCAGTTCTTC	CATSESTGPTYNEQFF
TRBV2	TRBJ2-3	TRBD1	NA	15	TGTGCCAGCAGTGAAGGGGACAGTCGCACAGATACGCAGTATTTT	CASSEGDSRTDTQYF
TRBV7-2	TRBJ2-2	TRBD2	NA	15	TGTGCCAGCTCGGGTGCGGCGGGAGTAATCGGGGAGCTGTTTTTT	CASSGAAGVIGELFF
TRBV15	TRBJ2-5	NA	NA	13	TGTGCCACCAGCAGACAGAACCAAGAGACCCAGTACTTC	CATSRQNQETQYF
TRBV19	TRBJ2-7	NA	NA	15	TGTGCCAGTAGTGATGCTAAGAGGGGGACCGACGAGCAGTACTTC	CASSDAKRGTDEQYF
TRBV6-5	TRBJ2-1	TRBD1	NA	15	TGTGCCAGCAGTAACCGGGACAGGGGGTACAATGAGCAGTTCTTC	CASSNRDRGYNEQFF
TRBV7-6	TRBJ2-2	NA	NA	16	TGTGCCAGCAGGCAACCGGGACATACGAACACCGGGGAGCTGTTTTTT	CASRQPGHTNTGELFF
TRBV9	TRBJ2-3	NA	NA	15	TGTGCCAGCAGCGTAGAATCGACTAGCACAGATACGCAGTATTTT	CASSVESTSTDTQYF
TRBV2	TRBJ1-2	TRBD1	NA	14	TGTGCCAGCAGTGAGACAGGGGGGAAGAGCGGCTACACCTTC	CASSETGGKSGYTF
TRBV6-2/TRBV6-3	TRBJ2-1	NA	NA	15	TGTGCCAGCAGTTACTCGGGGCGGCCGAACAATGAGCAGTTCTTC	CASSYSGRPNNEQFF